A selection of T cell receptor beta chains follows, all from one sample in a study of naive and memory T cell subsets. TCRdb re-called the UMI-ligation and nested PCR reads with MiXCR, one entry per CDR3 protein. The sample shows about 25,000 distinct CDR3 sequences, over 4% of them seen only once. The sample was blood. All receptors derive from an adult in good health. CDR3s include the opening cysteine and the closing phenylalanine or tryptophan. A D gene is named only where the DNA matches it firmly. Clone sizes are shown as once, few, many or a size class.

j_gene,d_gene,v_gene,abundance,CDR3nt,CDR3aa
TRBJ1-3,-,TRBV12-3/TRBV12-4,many,TGTGCCAGCAGTGCCCTACCAATCTCTGGAAACACCATATATTTT,CASSALPISGNTIYF
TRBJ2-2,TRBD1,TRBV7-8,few,TGTGCCAGCAGTCAGGGACAGTACACCGGGGAGCTGTTTTTT,CASSQGQYTGELFF
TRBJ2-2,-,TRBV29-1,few,TGCAGCGTTGAAAAAGGGACGAACACCGGGGAGCTGTTTTTT,CSVEKGTNTGELFF
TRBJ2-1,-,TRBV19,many,TGTGCCAGTAGTATGGTAGGGGGACGGGATGAGCAGTTCTTC,CASSMVGGRDEQFF
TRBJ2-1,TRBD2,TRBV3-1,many,TGTGCCAGCAGCCAAAGGACTAGCGGGAGCGGCAATGAGCAGTTCTTC,CASSQRTSGSGNEQFF
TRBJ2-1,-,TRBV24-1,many,TGTGCCACCAGTGGCTATAGCGGCAACCCCTCTAATGAGCAGTTCTTC,CATSGYSGNPSNEQFF
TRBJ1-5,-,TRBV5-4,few,TGTGCCAGCAGCTTACGGGGTCAGCCCCAGCATTTT,CASSLRGQPQHF
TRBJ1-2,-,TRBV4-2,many,TGTGCCAGCAGCCAAGATGGGCCCCGGGCGGGGGTGAGAGGCTACACCTTC,CASSQDGPRAGVRGYTF
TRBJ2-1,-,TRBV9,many,TGTGCCAGCAACGTGGGCCGTGGGGATGAGCAGTTCTTC,CASNVGRGDEQFF
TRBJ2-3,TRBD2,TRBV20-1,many,TGCAGTGCTCGCGGACTAGCTCTCACAGATACGCAGTATTTT,CSARGLALTDTQYF
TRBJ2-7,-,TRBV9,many,TGTGCCAGCAGCTCAAGAGACGGCGACGAGCAGTACTTC,CASSSRDGDEQYF